The 29 T cell receptor beta chains listed next were all sequenced from one sample in a study of blood T cell repertoires in COVID-19. Libraries were prepared by immunoSEQ multiplex PCR; TCRdb keeps only in-frame clonotypes and omits some of them. The table has about 150,000 clones, around 90% seen once. The sample consisted of peripheral blood. These receptors were collected from a human donor with COVID-19, enrolled during active disease. The donor label of this sample is uncertain.

This rearrangement joins TRBV29-1 to TRBJ1-2; D call uncertain. The V and J ends lost 4 bases and 8 bases respectively, with 11 bases between them. CDR3 length: 11 amino acids. Germline V gene data show CDR1 as SQVTM and CDR2 as ANQGSEA. The chain's CDR3 is CSVATAGGYTF. Written as DNA, the CDR3 is TGCAGCGTTGCTACAGCTGGAGGCTACACCTTC.

V gene TRBV11-3 combines with J gene TRBJ2-1; tentative D call: TRBD2 (5 bases). This CDR3 has 14 residues. The ends were cut back, 5 bases at V and 0 bases at J, with 8 bases in the middle. In germline, CDR1 is SGHNT, CDR2 YENEEA. The DNA for the CDR3 is TGTGCCAGCAGCACAGCGGCCTCCTACAATGAGCAGTTCTTC. This sequence encodes CASSTAASYNEQFF.

The chain has TRBV18 and TRBJ2-1, with 7 bases that match TRBD1. Germline V gene sequence: CDR1 KGHSH, CDR2 LQKENI. This CDR3 region has 13 residues. The junction had 6 bases not matched to a gene; V was cut back by 10 bases and J by 3 bases. DNA of the CDR3: TGTGCCAATCGCCGGGACAGCTACAATGAGCAGTTCTTC. Translated, it gives CANRRDSYNEQFF.

The chain links TRBV28 to TRBJ1-6; 9 bases map to TRBD1. Germline V gives CDR1 MDHEN, CDR2 SYDVKM. V lost 7 bases to trimming and J lost 7 bases; unmatched junction nucleotides: 17. The CDR3 loop spans 18 amino acids. This CDR3 is CASTIRLGGGTGNSPLHF. For the CDR3, the DNA is TGTGCCAGCACCATCCGCCTCGGGGGGGGGACAGGGAATTCACCCCTCCACTTT.

The chain has TRBV7-9 and TRBJ2-7; the match to TRBD1 covers 12 bases. This CDR3 spans 17 amino acids. Trimming cost V 0 bases and J 5 bases; bases outside gene matches: 8. Germline CDR1 reads SEHNR; CDR2 reads FQNEAQ (reference sequence). In DNA, the CDR3 is TGTGCCAGCAGCTTAGCGCGGGGACAGGGGGCGCTCCACGAGCAGTACTTC. Its protein product is CASSLARGQGALHEQYF. Looking up the rest from reference TRBV7-9 and TRBJ2-7 gives the full variable domain: DTGVSQNPRHKITKRGQNVTFRCDPISEHNRLYWYRQTLGQGPEFLTYFQNEAQLEKSRLLSDRFSAERPKGSFSTLEIQRTEQGDSAMYLCASSLARGQGALHEQYFGPGTRLTVT.

The gene calls are TRBV13 and TRBJ1-5; D possibly corresponds to TRBD1 (6 bases). V gave up 1 base and J gave up 0 bases, with 16 bases separating them. Germline V gene data show CDR1 as PRHDT and CDR2 as FYEKMQ (reference sequence). This CDR3 has 18 amino acids. CDR3 protein: CASSLAVNRAYSNQPQHF. In nucleotides, the CDR3 is TGTGCCAGCAGCTTAGCGGTAAACAGGGCATATAGCAATCAGCCCCAGCATTTT. The complete variable domain, with remaining parts taken from reference TRBV13 and TRBJ1-5, reads AAGVIQSPRHLIKEKRETATLKCYPIPRHDTVYWYQQGPGQDPQFLISFYEKMQSDKGSIPDRFSAQQFSDYHSELNMSSLELGDSALYFCASSLAVNRAYSNQPQHFGDGTRLSIL.

The chain combines TRBV18 with TRBJ1-2; no firm D call. Trimming removed 3 bases at V and 2 bases at J, with 13 bases between. Germline values: CDR1 KGHSH, CDR2 LQKENI. There are 15 residues in the CDR3. The CDR3 protein is CASSPLDGENYGYTF. CDR3 nucleotide sequence: TGTGCCAGCTCACCCTTGGACGGGGAAAACTATGGCTACACCTTC.

V gene TRBV9 combines with J gene TRBJ2-2; D perhaps matches TRBD1 (6 bases). Germline V CDR1 and CDR2: SGDLS, YYNGEE. The V end was cut by 3 bases, the J end by 2 bases, with 11 bases between. The length of the CDR3 is 15 residues. CDR3 loop: CASSATGKNTGELFF. The CDR3 DNA reads as TGTGCCAGCAGCGCGACAGGAAAAAACACCGGGGAGCTGTTTTTT.

V and J are TRBV18 and TRBJ1-4; TRBD1 might be the D (5 bases). V lost 0 bases and J 4 bases, leaving 9 bases between the germline ends. The CDR3 runs to 15 residues. Germline V gene lookup returns CDR1 KGHSH and CDR2 LQKENI. The CDR3 coding sequence is TGTGCCAGCTCACCACCGGGGCATGGTAATGAAAAACTGTTTTTT. Translating it yields CASSPPGHGNEKLFF.

The chain combines TRBV28 with TRBJ2-7; possible D gene TRBD2, 6 bases. Germline V gives CDR1 MDHEN, CDR2 SYDVKM. This CDR3 is 14 amino acids long. V was cut by 1 base and J by 2 bases, with 9 bases left in between. DNA of the CDR3: TGTGCCAGCAGTTTATCCGGGGGAGCCTACGAGCAGTACTTC. This codes for CASSLSGGAYEQYF.

J is TRBJ1-2 and V is TRBV25-1, with unresolved D. This CDR3 spans 11 amino acids. Between the trimmed V and J ends, which lost 8 bases and 1 base, there was a span of 5 bases. Germline loops: CDR1 MGHDK, CDR2 SYGVNS. CDR3 sequence (DNA): TGTGCCAGCTCGCGTAACTATGGCTACACCTTC. Translating it yields CASSRNYGYTF.

There are a few counts of this clone. The V and J genes are TRBV28 and TRBJ1-4; no reliable D call. Germline V gene sequence: CDR1 MDHEN, CDR2 SYDVKM. Trimming shortened V by 6 bases and J by 8 bases, and 7 bases separated the two germline ends. The CDR3 has 11 amino acids. CDR3 in DNA: TGTGCCAGCAGGAACGGGGAAAAACTGTTTTTT. Its protein product is CASRNGEKLFF. Together with reference TRBV28 and TRBJ1-4, the CDR3 gives the full variable domain: DVKVTQSSRYLVKRTGEKVFLECVQDMDHENMFWYRQDPGLGLRLIYFSYDVKMKEKGDIPEGYSVSREKKERFSLILESASTNQTSMYLCASRNGEKLFFGSGTQLSVL.

The rearrangement uses TRBV24-1 and TRBJ2-1, with D hard to call. The germline V gene encodes CDR1 KGHDR and CDR2 SFDVKD. Trimming cost V 0 bases and J 6 bases, with 8 bases left between them. This CDR3 contains 14 residues. The CDR3 DNA reads TGTGCCACCAGTGATTTGCCTCACGGCAATGAGCAGTTCTTC. Its protein is CATSDLPHGNEQFF.

This clone was picked up one time. The CDR3, as DNA: TGTGCCAGCAGCTTGGACTCCCGACCCGGGTCACCCCTCCACTTT. The encoded protein is CASSLDSRPGSPLHF. The V gene is TRBV7-2, the J gene TRBJ1-6; D call uncertain. V lost 3 bases and J 10 bases, leaving 16 bases between the germline ends. This CDR3 spans 15 amino acids. Per the germline V gene, CDR1 is SGHTA and CDR2 is FQGNSA. The entire variable domain, with the rest obtained from reference TRBV7-2 and TRBJ1-6, is as follows: GAGVSQSPSNKVTEKGKDVELRCDPISGHTALYWYRQSLGQGLEFLIYFQGNSAPDKSGLPSDRFSAERTGGSVSTLTIQRTQQEDSAVYLCASSLDSRPGSPLHFGNGTRLTVT.

The rearrangement uses TRBV7-2 and TRBJ1-1, with D unclear. Trimming pared 8 bases from V and 0 bases from J, leaving 10 bases between. Germline values: CDR1 SGHTA, CDR2 FQGNSA. This CDR3 has 13 residues. The chain's CDR3 is CASRDDLNTEAFF. As DNA, the CDR3 is TGTGCCAGCCGAGACGACTTGAACACTGAAGCTTTCTTT.

The gene calls are TRBV10-1 and TRBJ1-1; D possibly corresponds to TRBD1 (5 bases). The V gene's germline CDR1 is WNHNN and CDR2 SYGVQD (reference sequence). Trimming took 4 bases from V and 4 from J, leaving 16 bases between them. The CDR3 is made up of 15 amino acids. This CDR3 reads CASSATRGGSTEAFF. The CDR3 DNA reads TGCGCCAGCAGTGCCACGCGGGGGGGGTCCACTGAAGCTTTCTTT.

The chain combines TRBV21-1 with TRBJ2-7; the D call TRBD1 from the table was never checked on the DNA. TRBV21-1 is noted as a pseudogene. The CDR3 covers 14 residues. The CDR3 bases are TGTGCCAGCAGCAAAGGGACAGGGGCCTACGAGCAGTACTTC. Amino acids: CASSKGTGAYEQYF.

V is TRBV20-1 and J is TRBJ2-7, with D maybe TRBD1 (6 bases). The germline gives CDR1 DFQATT, CDR2 SNEGSKA (reference sequence). The CDR3 sequence is 11 residues long. The V end lost 2 bases, the J end lost 7 bases, and 9 bases lay between the germline ends. In DNA, the CDR3 is TGCAGTGCTAGAAGGGGGAGAGAGCAGTACTTC. It yields the protein CSARRGREQYF.

The V call is TRBV4-2, the J call TRBJ2-7, with TRBD2 identical over 10 bases. The CDR3 has 16 amino acids. After removal of 4 bases from V and 2 bases from J, the junction contained 8 bases not matched to a gene. Germline V lookup: CDR1 LGHNA, CDR2 YNFKEQ. CDR3 in amino acids: CASSRLGLADAYEQYF. CDR3 DNA: TGTGCCAGCAGCCGCCTCGGACTAGCGGACGCCTACGAGCAGTACTTC.

The V gene is TRBV30, the J gene TRBJ2-7; a possible D gene is TRBD1 (5 bases). V was pared by 3 bases and J by 2 bases, with 8 bases between. The CDR3 is 12 amino acids. Germline-derived CDR1 and CDR2 are GTSNPN and SVGIG (reference sequence). The CDR3, as DNA: TGTGCCTGGAGCACAGGTACCTACGAGCAGTACTTC. Its protein product is CAWSTGTYEQYF.

The chain links TRBV9 to TRBJ1-2; possibly TRBD1 for D (5 bases). Trimming removed 4 bases at V and 2 bases at J, with 12 bases between. Germline V gives CDR1 SGDLS, CDR2 YYNGEE. CDR3 size: 14 residues. In nucleotides, the CDR3 is TGTGCCAGCAGCCCCCTGACAGAGAACTATGGCTACACCTTC. Protein product: CASSPLTENYGYTF.

The chain joins TRBV28 to TRBJ1-5, with a weak D call TRBD1 (5 bases). The CDR3 length is 16 residues. The V gene's germline CDR1 is MDHEN and CDR2 SYDVKM. The V and J ends lost 6 bases and 0 bases respectively, with 15 bases between them. For the CDR3, the DNA is TGTGCCAGCAGACTCACAGGAAAACCTAGCAATCAGCCCCAGCATTTT. This gives the protein CASRLTGKPSNQPQHF.

This chain uses TRBV3-1 (or the pseudogene TRBV3-2) with TRBJ2-3, with 8 bases aligning to TRBD2. The length of the CDR3 is 15 residues. Germline V gene data show CDR1 as LGHDT and CDR2 as YNNKEL (reference sequence). The junction had 6 bases not matched to a gene; V was cut back by 5 bases and J by 2 bases. This chain's CDR3 is CASSAAGALTDTQYF. Written as DNA, the CDR3 is TGTGCCAGCAGCGCAGCGGGGGCCCTCACAGATACGCAGTATTTT.

The chain uses TRBV5-6 and TRBJ2-1, with 8 bases identical to TRBD1. V trimming: 2 bases; J trimming: 9 bases; junction bases outside the gene matches: 10. Per the germline V gene, CDR1 is SGHDT and CDR2 is YYEEEE. This CDR3 has 15 residues. CDR3 coding DNA: TGTGCCAGCAGCTTCGTCGGACAGGGATTCGGTGAGCAGTTCTTC. Protein: CASSFVGQGFGEQFF.

The chain links TRBV7-2 to TRBJ2-7; TRBD2 might be the D (6 bases). V was pared by 8 bases and J by 3 bases, with 14 bases between. The CDR3 loop spans 13 amino acids. The germline gives CDR1 SGHTA, CDR2 FQGNSA. CDR3 sequence: CASLSPRDYEQYF. The CDR3 DNA reads TGTGCCAGCTTATCTCCGCGGGACTACGAGCAGTACTTC.

The chain links TRBV11-1 to TRBJ2-5; TRBD2 might be the D (5 bases). The V and J ends lost 5 bases and 7 bases respectively, with 17 bases between them. CDR3 length: 14 amino acids. Per germline, CDR1 SGHAT and CDR2 FQDESV (reference sequence). The CDR3 region is CASSPLRVSGTQYF. CDR3 coding DNA: TGTGCCAGCAGCCCACTGCGGGTTTCGGGGACCCAGTACTTC.

This clone was counted between two and nine times. This chain connects TRBV4-1 to TRBJ1-6, with 7 bases aligning to TRBD1. V gave up 0 bases and J gave up 13 bases; unmatched junction bases: 9. Germline V CDR1 and CDR2: MGHRA, YSYEKL. The CDR3 runs to 15 residues. CDR3 loop: CASSQEGTAGIPLHF. The CDR3 DNA sequence: TGCGCCAGCAGCCAAGAAGGGACAGCGGGCATCCCCCTCCACTTT.

This chain uses TRBV10-1 with TRBJ2-2, with D hard to call. Germline loops: CDR1 WNHNN, CDR2 SYGVQD (reference sequence). The CDR3 loop spans 15 amino acids. V lost 2 bases and J lost 5, with 12 bases in between. The CDR3 bases are TGCGCCAGCAGTGAGAAGCGTCTAGGAACCGGGGAGCTGTTTTTT. Translating it yields CASSEKRLGTGELFF.

V usage is TRBV11-1 and J usage is TRBJ2-7; TRBD1 is a possible D gene (6 bases). Germline V gene data show CDR1 as SGHAT and CDR2 as FQDESV (reference sequence). The germline V and J ends were trimmed by 5 bases and 4 bases, with 12 bases remaining between them. This CDR3 region has 13 residues. The CDR3 region has the DNA TGTGCCAGCAGCCCCGGGACAACTTACGAGCAGTACTTC. As protein: CASSPGTTYEQYF.